This T cell receptor (beta chain) was found in a study of CD8+CD57+ T cells in acquired aplastic anemia. Genomic DNA, the template, was used for profiling of the TCR beta VDJ and CDR3. TCRdb used MiXCR to reprocess the reads, holding one entry per CDR3 protein. The sample contains about 240,000 distinct CDR3 sequences, 47% of which appear only once. An expansion of CD8+CD57+ cells by flow cytometry had been shown in patients chosen for sequencing. This clonotype was counted ten times or more. This CDR3 has 19 amino acids. V gave up 1 base and J gave up 1 base; unmatched junction bases: 9. Per the germline V gene, CDR1 is ENHRY and CDR2 is SYGVKD.

The V gene is TRBV10-3, the J gene TRBJ2-6, with 8 bases identical to TRBD1. This TCR came from a human donor with aplastic anemia. Sequenced input: sorted CD4+, CD8+, or CD8+CD57+ T cells (not recorded which) from PBMCs. This CDR3 reads CAISEYYRGYQSGANVLTF. CDR3 nucleotides: TGTGCCATCAGTGAGTACTACAGGGGGTATCAGTCTGGGGCCAACGTCCTGACTTTC.